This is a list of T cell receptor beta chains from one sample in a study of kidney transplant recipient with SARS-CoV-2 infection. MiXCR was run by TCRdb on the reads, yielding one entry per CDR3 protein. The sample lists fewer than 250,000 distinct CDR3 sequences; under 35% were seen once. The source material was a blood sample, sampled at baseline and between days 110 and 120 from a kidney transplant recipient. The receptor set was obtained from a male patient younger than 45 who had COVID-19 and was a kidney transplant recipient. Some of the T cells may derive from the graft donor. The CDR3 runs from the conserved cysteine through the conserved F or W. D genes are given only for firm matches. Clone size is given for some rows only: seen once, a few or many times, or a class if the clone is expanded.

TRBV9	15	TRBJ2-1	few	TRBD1	CASSFRDRPYNEQFF	TGTGCCAGCAGCTTCCGGGACAGGCCCTACAATGAGCAGTTCTTC
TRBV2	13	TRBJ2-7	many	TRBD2	CASKASGVYEQYF	TGTGCCAGCAAAGCTAGCGGGGTCTACGAGCAGTACTTC
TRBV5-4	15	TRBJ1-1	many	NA	CASSSFLDVNTEAFF	TGTGCCAGCAGCTCCTTCCTGGACGTGAACACTGAAGCTTTCTTT
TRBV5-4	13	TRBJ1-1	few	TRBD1	CASSLHRGTEAFF	TGTGCCAGCAGCTTGCACAGGGGCACTGAAGCTTTCTTT
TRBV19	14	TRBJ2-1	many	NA	CASSIVGSYNEQFF	TGTGCCAGTAGTATAGTCGGCAGCTACAATGAGCAGTTCTTC
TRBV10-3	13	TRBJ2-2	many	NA	CATSWGATGELFF	TGTGCCACATCCTGGGGGGCCACCGGGGAGCTGTTTTTT
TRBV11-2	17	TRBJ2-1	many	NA	CASSLDLPLGPHNEQFF	TGTGCCAGCAGCTTAGATCTGCCCCTAGGGCCCCACAATGAGCAGTTCTTC
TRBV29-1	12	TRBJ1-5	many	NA	CSVADQNQPQHF	TGCAGCGTTGCAGACCAAAATCAGCCCCAGCATTTT
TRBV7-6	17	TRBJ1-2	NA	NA	CASSPRVESRKTYSYTF	TGTGCCAGCAGCCCTAGGGTTGAATCTCGAAAGACCTATAGCTACACCTTC
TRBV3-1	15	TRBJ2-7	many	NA	CASSQGRASSYEQYF	TGTGCCAGCAGCCAAGGGCGGGCGAGCTCCTACGAGCAGTACTTC
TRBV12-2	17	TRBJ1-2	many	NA	CASRRGRTPRKTYGYTF	TGTGCAAGTCGCAGGGGGCGGACTCCACGAAAGACCTATGGCTACACCTTC
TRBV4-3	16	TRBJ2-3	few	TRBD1	CASSQTMGQRTDTQYF	TGCGCCAGCAGCCAGACAATGGGACAGCGCACAGATACGCAGTATTTT
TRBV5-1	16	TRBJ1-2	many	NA	CASIIVSVRKTYGYTF	TGCGCCAGCATAATTGTATCGGTTCGAAAGACCTATGGCTACACCTTC
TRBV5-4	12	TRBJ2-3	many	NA	CASRYRSDTQYF	TGTGCCAGTCGCTACCGGTCGGATACGCAGTATTTT
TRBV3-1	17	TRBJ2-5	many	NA	CASSSRSPISFSETQYF	TGTGCCAGCAGCTCACGAAGTCCCATTTCTTTCTCTGAGACCCAGTACTTC
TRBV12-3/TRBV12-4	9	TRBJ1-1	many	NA	CASSSTGFF	TGTGCCAGCAGCTCGACAGGTTTCTTT